One and the same sample provided the 18 T cell receptor beta chains below, sequenced in a study of regulatory T cells in long-lasting Graves disease. Arm-PCR with iRepertoire HTBI primers amplified the CDR3 regions for these TCR beta libraries. Each CDR3 protein is one row after TCRdb ran MiXCR on the multiplex PCR reads. The repertoire consists of 550,000 or so distinct CDR3 sequences, with 12% occurring once and the leading ten covering 8.9%. Time point here: newly diagnosed GD, antithyroid drugs for less than 3 months. From RNA extracted from PBMCs, the TCR library was made. These data also formed part of another study, on T cells in Graves' hyperthyroidism and ophthalmopathy.

The sample here was peripheral blood mononuclear cells (PBMCs), taken at new diagnosis, from a patient treated with antithyroid drugs. These receptors all stem from a woman aged 25 to 39 with Graves disease.

This clonotype was seen only a few times. The rearrangement links TRBV14 to TRBJ1-1; possibly TRBD1 for D (5 bases). Between the trimmed V and J ends, which lost 0 bases and 6 bases, there was a span of 8 bases. Germline V gene sequence: CDR1 SGHDN, CDR2 FVKESK. The CDR3 consists of 13 residues. DNA of the CDR3: TGTGCCAGCAGCCAAGACAGGGCGTCTGAAGCTTTCTTT. As protein: CASSQDRASEAFF.

This clonotype appeared many times. This chain joins TRBV25-1 and TRBJ1-6; D unclear. Germline assignment: CDR1 MGHDK and CDR2 SYGVNS. Trimming took 0 bases from V and 15 from J, leaving 15 bases between them. The CDR3 contains 14 residues. CDR3 sequence: CASSEYEPPVDLHF. The CDR3 DNA reads as TGTGCCAGCAGTGAATATGAACCACCTGTAGACCTCCACTTT. Full variable domain (outside the CDR3, taken from reference TRBV25-1 and TRBJ1-6): EADIYQTPRYLVIGTGKKITLECSQTMGHDKMYWYQQDPGMELHLIHYSYGVNSTEKGDLSSESTVSRIRTEHFPLTLESARPSHTSQYLCASSEYEPPVDLHFGNGTRLTVT.

This clonotype was detected ten times or more. The chain employs TRBV11-3 and TRBJ2-1; D ambiguous. Germline V gene sequence: CDR1 SGHNT, CDR2 YENEEA. There are 14 residues in the CDR3. Trimming removed 0 bases from V and 0 bases from J, with 3 bases in between. In DNA, the CDR3 is TGTGCCAGCAGCTTAGATGGCTCCTACAATGAGCAGTTCTTC. Its translation is CASSLDGSYNEQFF.

V is TRBV6-2 or TRBV6-3 and J is TRBJ1-1; D not resolved. With 2 bases removed from V and 3 bases from J, the gap between germline ends came to 19 bases. CDR3 length: 17 amino acids. The germline gives CDR1 MNHEY, CDR2 SVGEGT. CDR3 loop: CASSYRRDDTYDTEAFF. The CDR3 DNA reads TGTGCCAGCAGTTACCGTAGGGATGATACTTATGACACTGAAGCTTTCTTT.

This clonotype was recorded at least ten times. This sequence joins TRBV2 and TRBJ1-5; D remains unclear. Trimming took 8 bases from V and 7 from J, leaving 9 bases between them. The length of the CDR3 is 11 residues. In germline, CDR1 is SNHLY, CDR2 FYNNEI. The CDR3 sequence: CASSGGQPQHF. In nucleotides, the CDR3 is TGTGCCAGCTCCGGTGGCCAGCCCCAGCATTTT.

This clonotype appeared many times. The chain is built from TRBV28 and TRBJ2-7, with TRBD1 as a possible D gene (5 bases). Germline CDR1 and CDR2: MDHEN and SYDVKM. The CDR3 sequence is 12 residues long. V was trimmed by 4 bases and J by 5 bases, leaving 9 bases between them. CDR3 sequence reads: CASSSDTNEQYF. The CDR3 nucleotides are TGTGCCAGCAGTTCGGACACGAACGAGCAGTACTTC.

The chain has TRBV20-1 and TRBJ1-1, with 8 bases identical to TRBD1. The V segment lost 6 bases and the J segment 3 bases; nucleotides outside the gene matches: 6. Germline V lookup: CDR1 DFQATT, CDR2 SNEGSKA (reference sequence). The CDR3 runs to 13 residues. As DNA, the CDR3 is TGCAGTGCCGGGCAGGGGGCTTACACTGAAGCTTTCTTT. Translation: CSAGQGAYTEAFF.

In its sample, this clonotype was seen many times. The chain couples TRBV6-2 or TRBV6-3 to TRBJ1-1; 12 bases align to TRBD1. V shed 9 bases, J shed 2 bases, and the junction held 10 bases outside the gene matches. This CDR3 region has 16 residues. Germline loops: CDR1 MNHEY, CDR2 SVGEGT. CDR3 residues: CASTLRDRGQNTEAFF. The CDR3 DNA reads as TGTGCCAGTACCCTCCGGGACAGGGGGCAAAACACTGAAGCTTTCTTT.

This chain uses TRBV11-2 with TRBJ2-1; D could derive from TRBD1 or TRBD2 (5 bases each). CDR1 SGHAT and CDR2 FQNNGV come from the germline V gene. The CDR3 sequence is 15 residues long. V was pared by 5 bases and J by 3 bases, with 14 bases between. CDR3 nucleotides: TGTGCCAGCAGCCCCCGGGACCAAAACTACAATGAGCAGTTCTTC. This translates into CASSPRDQNYNEQFF.

The chain has TRBV6-9 and TRBJ2-1; no reliable D call. The V end lost 3 bases, the J end lost 0 bases, and 6 bases lay between the germline ends. Germline V CDR1 and CDR2: MNHGY, SVAAGI. This CDR3 spans 14 amino acids. The CDR3 spells CASSYTDSYNEQFF. The DNA for the CDR3 is TGTGCCAGCAGTTACACGGACTCCTACAATGAGCAGTTCTTC.

This clonotype has a count of ten or more. The chain is built from TRBV20-1 and TRBJ2-7; 12 positions agree with TRBD1. Germline lookup yields CDR1 DFQATT and CDR2 SNEGSKA (reference sequence). This CDR3 is 15 amino acids long. The J segment lost 4 bases and the V segment lost 4 bases, leaving 8 bases of the junction unmatched. The CDR3: CSATIPGQGAYEQYF. The CDR3 nucleotides read TGCAGTGCTACGATACCGGGACAGGGGGCTTACGAGCAGTACTTC.

This clonotype was seen ten or more times. V and J are TRBV5-1 and TRBJ2-1, with 10 positions matching TRBD2. Germline-derived CDR1 and CDR2 are SGHRS and YFSETQ. This CDR3 contains 18 residues. J gave up 0 bases and V 4 bases, and 10 bases lay outside the gene matches. CDR3 in amino acids: CASSGYSGGTSSYNEQFF. The CDR3 DNA reads TGCGCCAGCAGCGGCTATAGCGGGGGGACGAGCTCCTACAATGAGCAGTTCTTC.

The V call is TRBV5-4, the J call TRBJ2-1; tentatively, D is TRBD2 (5 bases). CDR3 length: 16 residues. Germline assignment: CDR1 SGHNT and CDR2 YYREEE (reference sequence). V was trimmed by 4 bases and J by 0 bases, leaving 14 bases between them. The CDR3 DNA follows: TGTGCCAGCAGCATGGGAGCAGGAAGCTCCTACAATGAGCAGTTCTTC. This sequence encodes CASSMGAGSSYNEQFF. The whole variable domain, remainder taken from reference TRBV5-4 and TRBJ2-1, is ETGVTQSPTHLIKTRGQQVTLRCSSQSGHNTVSWYQQALGQGPQFIFQYYREEENGRGNFPPRFSGLQFPNYSSELNVNALELDDSALYLCASSMGAGSSYNEQFFGPGTRLTVL.

This clonotype has at least ten counts. CDR3 in amino acids: CASSRTPGQISGNTIYF. As DNA, the CDR3 is TGTGCCAGCAGTCGAACCCCCGGACAGATCTCTGGAAACACCATATATTTT. The genes are TRBV12-3 or TRBV12-4 and TRBJ1-3, with D tentatively TRBD1 (6 bases). V was cut by 5 bases and J by 0 bases, with 17 bases left in between. The CDR3 totals 17 residues.

Ten or more counts support this clonotype. In DNA, the CDR3 is TGTGCCAGTAGTATAGGAAGACAGGGCAATGAGCAGTTCTTC. Its translation: CASSIGRQGNEQFF. The genes are TRBV19 and TRBJ2-1, with TRBD1 matching over 7 bases. The junction had 3 bases not matched to a gene; V was cut back by 1 base and J by 6 bases. Germline loops: CDR1 LNHDA, CDR2 SQIVND (reference sequence). The length of the CDR3 is 14 residues.

This clonotype came up a few times. The junction departs from germline at one end; a sequencing error may be responsible. This chain links TRBV28 with TRBJ2-1; D call uncertain. Germline V lookup: CDR1 MDHEN, CDR2 SYDVKM. The CDR3 is 14 amino acids. The chain's CDR3 is CACSASGPYNEQFF. The CDR3 DNA reads as TGTGCCTGCAGCGCGTCGGGCCCATACAATGAGCAGTTCTTC. The full variable domain, its missing parts supplied by reference TRBV28 and TRBJ2-1, is DVKVTQSSRYLVKRTGEKVFLECVQDMDHENMFWYRQDPGLGLRLIYFSYDVKMKEKGDIPEGYSVSREKKERFSLILESASTNQTSMYLCACSASGPYNEQFFGPGTRLTVL.

This clonotype was seen many times. The rearrangement links TRBV6-2 or TRBV6-3 to TRBJ2-7, with unresolved D. This CDR3 comprises 12 residues. Germline V lookup: CDR1 MNHEY, CDR2 SVGEGT. V was pared by 8 bases and J by 6 bases, with 14 bases between. The CDR3 reads CASAPRNSEQYF. CDR3 nucleotide sequence: TGTGCCAGCGCTCCCAGGAATAGCGAGCAGTACTTC.

The rearrangement joins TRBV6-4 to TRBJ1-5, with 9 bases identical to TRBD1. V lost 3 bases and J lost 3; bases outside the gene matches: 6. This CDR3 has 16 residues. CDR1 and CDR2 from the germline V gene are MRHNA and SNTAGT. The CDR3: CASSEYGQGNNQPQHF. The CDR3 coding sequence is TGTGCCAGCAGTGAATATGGACAGGGGAACAATCAGCCCCAGCATTTT.